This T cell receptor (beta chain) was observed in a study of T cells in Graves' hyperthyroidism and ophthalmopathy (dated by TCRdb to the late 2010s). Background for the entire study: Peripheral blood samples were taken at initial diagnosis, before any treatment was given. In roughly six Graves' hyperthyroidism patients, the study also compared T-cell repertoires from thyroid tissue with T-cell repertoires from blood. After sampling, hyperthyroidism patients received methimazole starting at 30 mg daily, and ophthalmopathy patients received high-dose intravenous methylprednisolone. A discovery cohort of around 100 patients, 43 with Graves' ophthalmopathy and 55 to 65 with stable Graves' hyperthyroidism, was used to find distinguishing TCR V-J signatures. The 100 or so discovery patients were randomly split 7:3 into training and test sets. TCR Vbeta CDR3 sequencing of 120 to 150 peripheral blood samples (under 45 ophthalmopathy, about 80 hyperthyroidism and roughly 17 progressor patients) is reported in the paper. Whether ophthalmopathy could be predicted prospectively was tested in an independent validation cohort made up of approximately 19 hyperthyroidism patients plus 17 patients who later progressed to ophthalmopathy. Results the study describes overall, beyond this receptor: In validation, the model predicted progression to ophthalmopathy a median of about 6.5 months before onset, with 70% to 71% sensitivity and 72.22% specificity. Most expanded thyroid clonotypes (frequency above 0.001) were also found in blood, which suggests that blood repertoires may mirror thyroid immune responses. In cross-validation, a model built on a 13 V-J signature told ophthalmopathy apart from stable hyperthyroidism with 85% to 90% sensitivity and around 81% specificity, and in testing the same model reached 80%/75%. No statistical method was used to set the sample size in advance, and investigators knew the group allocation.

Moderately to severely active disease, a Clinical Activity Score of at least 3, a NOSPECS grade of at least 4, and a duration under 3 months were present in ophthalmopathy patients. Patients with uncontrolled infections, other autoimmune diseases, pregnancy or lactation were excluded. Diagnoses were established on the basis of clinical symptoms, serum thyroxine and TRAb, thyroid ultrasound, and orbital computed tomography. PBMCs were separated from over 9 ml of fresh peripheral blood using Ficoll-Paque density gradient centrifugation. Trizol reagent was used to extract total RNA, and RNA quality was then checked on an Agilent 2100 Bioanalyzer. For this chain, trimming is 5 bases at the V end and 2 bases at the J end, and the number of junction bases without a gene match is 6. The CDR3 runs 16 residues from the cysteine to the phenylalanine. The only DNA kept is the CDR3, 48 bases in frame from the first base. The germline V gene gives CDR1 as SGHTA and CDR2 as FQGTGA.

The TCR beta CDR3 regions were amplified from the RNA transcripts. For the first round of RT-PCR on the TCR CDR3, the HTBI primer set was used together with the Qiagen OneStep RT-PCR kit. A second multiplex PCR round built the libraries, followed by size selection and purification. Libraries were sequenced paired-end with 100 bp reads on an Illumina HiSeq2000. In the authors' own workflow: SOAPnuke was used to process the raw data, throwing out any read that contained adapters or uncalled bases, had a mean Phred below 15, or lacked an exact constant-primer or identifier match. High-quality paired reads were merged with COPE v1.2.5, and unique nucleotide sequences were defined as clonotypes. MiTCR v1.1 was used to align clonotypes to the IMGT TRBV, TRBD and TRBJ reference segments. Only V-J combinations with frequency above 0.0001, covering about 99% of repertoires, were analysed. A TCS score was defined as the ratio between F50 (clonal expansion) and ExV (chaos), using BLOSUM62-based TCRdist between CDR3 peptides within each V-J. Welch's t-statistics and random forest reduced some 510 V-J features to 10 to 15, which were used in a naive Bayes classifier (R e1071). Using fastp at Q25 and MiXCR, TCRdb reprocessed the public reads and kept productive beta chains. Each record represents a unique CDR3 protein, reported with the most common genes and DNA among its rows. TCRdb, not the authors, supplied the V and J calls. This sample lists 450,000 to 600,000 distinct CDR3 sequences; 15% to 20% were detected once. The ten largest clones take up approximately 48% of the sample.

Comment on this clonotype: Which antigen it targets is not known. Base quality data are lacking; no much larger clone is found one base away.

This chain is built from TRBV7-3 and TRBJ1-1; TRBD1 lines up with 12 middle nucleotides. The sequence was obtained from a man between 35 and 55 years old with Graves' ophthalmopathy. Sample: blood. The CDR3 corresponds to CASSPTGTGGNTEAFF. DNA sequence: TGTGCCAGCAGCCCAACCGGGACAGGGGGCAACACTGAAGCTTTCTTT.